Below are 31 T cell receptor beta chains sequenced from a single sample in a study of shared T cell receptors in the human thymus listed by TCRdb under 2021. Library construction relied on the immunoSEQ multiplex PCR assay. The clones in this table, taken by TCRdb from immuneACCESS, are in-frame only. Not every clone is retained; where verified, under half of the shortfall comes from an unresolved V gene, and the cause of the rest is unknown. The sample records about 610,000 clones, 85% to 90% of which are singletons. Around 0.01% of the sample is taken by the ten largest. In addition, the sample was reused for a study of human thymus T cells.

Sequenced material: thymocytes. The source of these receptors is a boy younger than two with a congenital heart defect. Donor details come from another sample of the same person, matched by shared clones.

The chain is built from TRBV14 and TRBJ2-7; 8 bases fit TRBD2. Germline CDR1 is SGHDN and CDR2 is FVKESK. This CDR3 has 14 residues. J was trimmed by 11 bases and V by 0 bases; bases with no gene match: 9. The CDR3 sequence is CASSQDHGLAGKYF. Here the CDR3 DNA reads TGTGCCAGCAGCCAAGATCATGGGCTAGCGGGCAAGTACTTC. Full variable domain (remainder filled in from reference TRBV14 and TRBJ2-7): EAGVTQFPSHSVIEKGQTVTLRCDPISGHDNLYWYRRVMGKEIKFLLHFVKESKQDESGMPNNRFLAERTGGTYSTLKVQPAELEDSGVYFCASSQDHGLAGKYFGPGTRLTVT.

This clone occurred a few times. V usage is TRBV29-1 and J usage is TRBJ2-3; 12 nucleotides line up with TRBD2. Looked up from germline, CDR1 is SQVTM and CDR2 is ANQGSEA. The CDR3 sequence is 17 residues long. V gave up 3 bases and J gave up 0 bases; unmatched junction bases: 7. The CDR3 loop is CSVDSIGTSGSTDTQYF. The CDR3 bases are TGCAGCGTTGATTCTATTGGGACTAGCGGGAGCACAGATACGCAGTATTTT.

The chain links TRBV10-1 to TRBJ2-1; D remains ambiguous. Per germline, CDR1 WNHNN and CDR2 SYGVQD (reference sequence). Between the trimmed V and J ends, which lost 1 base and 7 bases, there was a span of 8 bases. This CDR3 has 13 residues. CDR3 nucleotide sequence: TGCGCCAGCAGTGAGTGGCCTTCGAATGAGCAGTTCTTC. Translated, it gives CASSEWPSNEQFF.

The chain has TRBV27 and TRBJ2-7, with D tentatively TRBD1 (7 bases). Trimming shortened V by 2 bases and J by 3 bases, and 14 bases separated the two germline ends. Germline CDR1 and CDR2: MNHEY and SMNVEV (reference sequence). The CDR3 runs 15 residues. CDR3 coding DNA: TGTGCCAGCAGTTTAGGGCAGGGGGGTGTCTACGAGCAGTACTTC. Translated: CASSLGQGGVYEQYF.

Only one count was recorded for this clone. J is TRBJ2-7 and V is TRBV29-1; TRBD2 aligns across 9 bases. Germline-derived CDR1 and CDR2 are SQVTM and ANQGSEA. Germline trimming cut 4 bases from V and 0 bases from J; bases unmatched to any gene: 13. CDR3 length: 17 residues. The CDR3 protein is CSVAPGVAGDNSYEQYF. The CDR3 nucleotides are TGCAGCGTTGCCCCTGGGGTAGCGGGAGACAACTCCTACGAGCAGTACTTC.

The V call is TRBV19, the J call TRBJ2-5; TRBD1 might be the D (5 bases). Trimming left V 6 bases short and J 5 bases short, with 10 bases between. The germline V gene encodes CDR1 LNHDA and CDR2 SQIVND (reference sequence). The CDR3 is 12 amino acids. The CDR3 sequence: CASRGPGETQYF. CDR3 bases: TGTGCCAGTAGGGGGCCAGGGGAGACCCAGTACTTC.

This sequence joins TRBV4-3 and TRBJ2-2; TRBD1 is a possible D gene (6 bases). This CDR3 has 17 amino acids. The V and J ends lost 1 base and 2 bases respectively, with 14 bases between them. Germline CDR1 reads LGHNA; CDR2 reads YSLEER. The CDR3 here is CASSQVPQGPNTGELFF. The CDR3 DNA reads TGCGCCAGCAGCCAAGTTCCCCAGGGGCCCAACACCGGGGAGCTGTTTTTT.

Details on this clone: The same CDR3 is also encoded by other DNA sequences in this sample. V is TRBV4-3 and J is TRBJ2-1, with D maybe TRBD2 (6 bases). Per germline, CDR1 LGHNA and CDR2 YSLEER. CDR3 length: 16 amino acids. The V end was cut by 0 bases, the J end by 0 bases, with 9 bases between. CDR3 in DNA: TGCGCCAGCAGCCAAGATCGGGGGAGCTCCTACAATGAGCAGTTCTTC. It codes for CASSQDRGSSYNEQFF.

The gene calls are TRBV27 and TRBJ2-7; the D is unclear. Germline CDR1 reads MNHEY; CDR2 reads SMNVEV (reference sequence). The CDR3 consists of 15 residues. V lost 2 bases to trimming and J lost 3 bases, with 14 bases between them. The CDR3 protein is CASSLAAHGSYEQYF. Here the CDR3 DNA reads TGTGCCAGCAGTTTAGCGGCCCATGGAAGCTACGAGCAGTACTTC.

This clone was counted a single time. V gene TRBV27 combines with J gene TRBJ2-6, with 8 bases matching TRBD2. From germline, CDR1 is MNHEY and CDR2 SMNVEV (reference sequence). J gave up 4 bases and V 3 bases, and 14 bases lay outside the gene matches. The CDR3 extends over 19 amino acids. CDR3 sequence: CASSFTAAGGRPGANVLTF. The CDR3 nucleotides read TGTGCCAGCAGTTTCACAGCCGCGGGGGGCCGGCCGGGGGCCAACGTCCTGACTTTC.

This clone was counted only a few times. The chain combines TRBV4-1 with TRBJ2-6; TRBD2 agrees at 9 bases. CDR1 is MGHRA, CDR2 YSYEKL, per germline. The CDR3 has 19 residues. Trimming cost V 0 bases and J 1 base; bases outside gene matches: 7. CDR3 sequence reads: CASSQDRLAGVSGANVLTF. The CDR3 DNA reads TGCGCCAGCAGCCAAGATAGGTTAGCGGGAGTGTCTGGGGCCAACGTCCTGACTTTC.

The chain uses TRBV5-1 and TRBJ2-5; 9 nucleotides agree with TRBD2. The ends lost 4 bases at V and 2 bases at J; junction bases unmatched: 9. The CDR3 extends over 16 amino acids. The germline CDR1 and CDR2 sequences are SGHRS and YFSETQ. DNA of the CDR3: TGCGCCAGCAGCCCCTCCTCTAGCGGGATACAAGAGACCCAGTACTTC. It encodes CASSPSSSGIQETQYF.

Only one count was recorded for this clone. CDR3 sequence (DNA): TGTGCCAGCTCACCCGAGGAGACCCAGTACTTC. Translated: CASSPEETQYF. This sequence joins TRBV18 and TRBJ2-5; no reliable D call. The CDR3 is 11 residues long. The germline V gene has CDR1 KGHSH and CDR2 LQKENI. Trimming left V 3 bases short and J 5 bases short, with 4 bases between.

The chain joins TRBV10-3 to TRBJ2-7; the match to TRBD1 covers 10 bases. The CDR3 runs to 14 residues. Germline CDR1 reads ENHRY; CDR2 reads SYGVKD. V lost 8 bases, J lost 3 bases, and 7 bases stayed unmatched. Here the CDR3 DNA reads TGTGCCATCGGGCAGACAGGGGGCCTCTACGAGCAGTACTTC. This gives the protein CAIGQTGGLYEQYF.

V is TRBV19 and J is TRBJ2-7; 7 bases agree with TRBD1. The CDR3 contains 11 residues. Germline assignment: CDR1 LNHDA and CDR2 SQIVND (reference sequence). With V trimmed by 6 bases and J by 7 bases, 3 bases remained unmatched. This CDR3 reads CASRGQREQYF. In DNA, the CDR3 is TGTGCCAGTAGGGGACAGAGGGAGCAGTACTTC.

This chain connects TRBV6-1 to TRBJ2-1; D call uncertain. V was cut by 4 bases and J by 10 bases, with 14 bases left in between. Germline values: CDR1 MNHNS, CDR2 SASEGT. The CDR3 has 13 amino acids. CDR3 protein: CASSAPHSGEQFF. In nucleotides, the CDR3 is TGTGCCAGCAGTGCCCCTCATTCCGGGGAGCAGTTCTTC.

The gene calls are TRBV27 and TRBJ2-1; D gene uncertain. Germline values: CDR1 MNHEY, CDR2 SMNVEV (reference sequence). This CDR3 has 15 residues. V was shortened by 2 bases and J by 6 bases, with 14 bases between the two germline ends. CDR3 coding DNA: TGTGCCAGCAGTTTACACCCCACCCCCGGCAATGAGCAGTTCTTC. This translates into CASSLHPTPGNEQFF.

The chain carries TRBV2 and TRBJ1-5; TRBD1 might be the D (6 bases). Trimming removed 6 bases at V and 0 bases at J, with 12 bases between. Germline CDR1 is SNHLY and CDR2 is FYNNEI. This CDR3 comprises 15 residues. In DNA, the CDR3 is TGTGCCAGCAGGGGAGGGGGGTATAGCAATCAGCCCCAGCATTTT. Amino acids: CASRGGGYSNQPQHF.

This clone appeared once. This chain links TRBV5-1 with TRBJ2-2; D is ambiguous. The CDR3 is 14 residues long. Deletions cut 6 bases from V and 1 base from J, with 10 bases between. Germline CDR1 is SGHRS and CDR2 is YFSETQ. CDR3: CASTSPLNTGELFF. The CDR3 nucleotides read TGCGCCAGCACCTCCCCCCTGAACACCGGGGAGCTGTTTTTT. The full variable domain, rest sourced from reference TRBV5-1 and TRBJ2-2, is KAGVTQTPRYLIKTRGQQVTLSCSPISGHRSVSWYQQTPGQGLQFLFEYFSETQRNKGNFPGRFSGRQFSNSRSEMNVSTLELGDSALYLCASTSPLNTGELFFGEGSRLTVL.

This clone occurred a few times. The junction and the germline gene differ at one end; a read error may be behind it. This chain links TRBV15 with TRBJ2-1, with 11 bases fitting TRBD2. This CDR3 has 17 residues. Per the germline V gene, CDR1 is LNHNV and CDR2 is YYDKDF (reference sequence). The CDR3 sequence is CATRRDLGTSGNNEQFF. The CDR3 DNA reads TGTGCCACCAGAAGAGATTTGGGGACTAGCGGAAACAATGAGCAGTTCTTC.

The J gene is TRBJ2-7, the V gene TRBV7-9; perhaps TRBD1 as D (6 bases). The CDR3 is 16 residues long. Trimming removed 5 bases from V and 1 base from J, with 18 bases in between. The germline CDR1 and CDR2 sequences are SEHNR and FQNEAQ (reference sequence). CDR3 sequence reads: CASSPLAGEQSYEQYF. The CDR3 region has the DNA TGTGCCAGCAGCCCGTTGGCAGGGGAGCAATCCTACGAGCAGTACTTC.

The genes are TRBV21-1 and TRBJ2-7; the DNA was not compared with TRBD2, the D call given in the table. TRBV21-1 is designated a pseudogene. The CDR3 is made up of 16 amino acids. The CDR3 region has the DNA TGTGCCAGCAGTTTCGTAGGACTAGCGGGGACCTACGAGCAGTACTTC. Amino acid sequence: CASSFVGLAGTYEQYF.

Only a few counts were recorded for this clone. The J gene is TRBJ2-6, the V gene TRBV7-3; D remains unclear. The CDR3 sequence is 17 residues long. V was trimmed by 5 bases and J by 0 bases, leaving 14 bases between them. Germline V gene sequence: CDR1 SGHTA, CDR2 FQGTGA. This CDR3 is CASSPLQRDSGANVLTF. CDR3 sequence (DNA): TGTGCCAGCAGCCCCCTACAGAGAGACTCTGGGGCCAACGTCCTGACTTTC. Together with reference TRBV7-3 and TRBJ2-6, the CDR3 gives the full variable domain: GAGVSQTPSNKVTEKGKYVELRCDPISGHTALYWYRQSLGQGPEFLIYFQGTGAADDSGLPNDRFFAVRPEGSVSTLKIQRTERGDSAVYLCASSPLQRDSGANVLTFGAGSRLTVL.

The CDR3 region is CASSQWGTSGRANEQFF. DNA for the CDR3: TGTGCCAGCAGCCAATGGGGCACTAGCGGGAGGGCCAATGAGCAGTTCTTC. The gene calls are TRBV21-1 and TRBJ2-1; the DNA was not compared with TRBD2, the D call given in the table. TRBV21-1 is a pseudogene locus. There are 17 residues in the CDR3.

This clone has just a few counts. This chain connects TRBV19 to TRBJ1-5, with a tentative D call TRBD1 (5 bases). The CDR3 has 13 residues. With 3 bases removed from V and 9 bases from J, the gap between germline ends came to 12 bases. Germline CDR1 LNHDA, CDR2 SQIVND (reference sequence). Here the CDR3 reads CASSIKGKGPQHF. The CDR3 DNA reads TGTGCCAGTAGTATCAAGGGGAAAGGGCCCCAGCATTTT.

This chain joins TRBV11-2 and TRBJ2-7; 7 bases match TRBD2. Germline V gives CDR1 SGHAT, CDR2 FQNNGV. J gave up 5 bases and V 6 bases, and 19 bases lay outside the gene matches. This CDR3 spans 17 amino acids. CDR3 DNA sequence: TGTGCCAGCAGTTCACCCTCGGTAGGGAGGGGTGCCCACGAGCAGTACTTC. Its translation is CASSSPSVGRGAHEQYF.

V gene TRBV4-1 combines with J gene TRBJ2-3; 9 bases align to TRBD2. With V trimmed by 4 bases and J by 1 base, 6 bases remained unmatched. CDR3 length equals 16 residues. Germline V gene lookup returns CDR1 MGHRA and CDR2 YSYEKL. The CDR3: CASSLGSGSRTDTQYF. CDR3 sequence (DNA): TGCGCCAGCAGCCTGGGTAGCGGGAGCCGCACAGATACGCAGTATTTT.

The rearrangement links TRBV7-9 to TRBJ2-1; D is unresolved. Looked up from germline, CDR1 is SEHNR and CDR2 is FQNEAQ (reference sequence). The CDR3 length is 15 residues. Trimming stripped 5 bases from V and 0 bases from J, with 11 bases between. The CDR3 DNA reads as TGTGCCAGCAGCCCCCGCGGCGGCTCCTACAATGAGCAGTTCTTC. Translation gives CASSPRGGSYNEQFF.

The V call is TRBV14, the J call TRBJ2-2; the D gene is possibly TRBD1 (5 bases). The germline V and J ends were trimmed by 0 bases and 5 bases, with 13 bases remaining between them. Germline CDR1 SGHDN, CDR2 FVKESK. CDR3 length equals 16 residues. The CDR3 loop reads CASSQERRNRTGELFF. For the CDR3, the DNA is TGTGCCAGCAGCCAAGAACGACGGAACAGGACCGGGGAGCTGTTTTTT.

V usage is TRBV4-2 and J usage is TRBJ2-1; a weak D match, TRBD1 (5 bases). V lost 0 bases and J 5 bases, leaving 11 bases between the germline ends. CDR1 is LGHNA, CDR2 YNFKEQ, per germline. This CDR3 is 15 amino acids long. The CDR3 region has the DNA TGTGCCAGCAGCCAAGATGGGGCGCCAAACAATGAGCAGTTCTTC. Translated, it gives CASSQDGAPNNEQFF.

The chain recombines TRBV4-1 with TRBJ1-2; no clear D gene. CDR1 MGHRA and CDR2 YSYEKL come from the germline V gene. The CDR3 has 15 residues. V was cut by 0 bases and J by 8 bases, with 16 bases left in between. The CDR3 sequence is CASSQDFPPGDGYTF. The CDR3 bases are TGCGCCAGCAGCCAAGATTTCCCCCCGGGAGACGGCTACACCTTC.